Given below is one T cell receptor (beta chain) in context. The antigen remains unidentified. The source of the sample is a study of post-analysis software for immune sequencing data. Germline lookup yields CDR1 SQVTM and CDR2 ANQGSEA. With V trimmed by 6 bases and J by 6 bases, 2 bases remained unmatched. The CDR3 is 13 residues long. The study's findings and limits: Those with multiple sclerosis, the patient group, showed significantly lower normalized Chao1 diversity than controls. About 5 TRBV segments were significantly more frequent in patients than in controls. TRBV5-6, TRBV5-1 and TRBV20-1 were among these segments. Same-batch preparations were strongly co-clustered by F measure.

Prepared libraries of TCR beta cDNA carried unique molecular identifiers. TCRdb ran MiXCR on the PCR reads and lists one entry per CDR3 protein. The table has hundreds of thousands of distinct CDR3 sequences, roughly 30% seen once. The TCR originated in a girl under 18 with multiple sclerosis. This chain joins TRBV29-1 and TRBJ1-6; 10 nucleotides align to TRBD1. Material: blood. CDR3 nucleotide sequence: TGCAGCGTGAGGACAGGGGGTAATTCACCCCTCCACTTT. Protein: CSVRTGGNSPLHF.